These T cell receptor beta chains were read from a single sample in a study of blood T cell repertoires in COVID-19. Data came from immunoSEQ multiplex PCR; TCRdb stores just in-frame clones and leaves some out. Among fewer than 250,000 clones listed, approximately 82% were seen once. Source material: peripheral blood. All receptors come from a woman aged 40 to 49 with acute or convalescent COVID-19. The CDR3 runs from the conserved cysteine through the conserved F or W. The D gene is left open where the match is weak. A clone size is listed for some rows: how often the clone was seen (once, few, many), or a class if it is expanded.

>NA|TRBJ1-6|TRBV19|TRBD1
CASTWDRGSPLHF
TGTGCCAGTACGTGGGACAGAGGATCACCCCTCCACTTT
>NA|TRBJ1-1|TRBV11-2|NA
CASSFSVTTEAFF
TGTGCCAGCAGCTTTTCAGTTACCACTGAAGCTTTCTTT
>NA|TRBJ1-6|TRBV12-3/TRBV12-4|NA
CASSLVMNSPLHF
TGTGCCAGCAGTTTAGTCATGAATTCACCCCTCCACTTT
>NA|TRBJ1-1|TRBV7-2|NA
CASSWSTAGGTEAFF
TGTGCCAGCAGCTGGTCGACAGCGGGGGGCACTGAAGCTTTCTTT
>NA|TRBJ1-3|TRBV29-1|TRBD1
CSVTTGVGNTIYF
TGCAGCGTTACGACAGGGGTCGGAAACACCATATATTTT
>few|TRBJ2-7|TRBV27|TRBD1
CASSVRTGAYEQYF
TGTGCCAGCAGTGTTAGGACAGGGGCCTACGAGCAGTACTTC
>NA|TRBJ1-2|TRBV7-2|NA
CASSSITAGGSGYTF
TGTGCCAGCAGCTCCATTACGGCGGGGGGAAGCGGCTACACCTTC
>NA|TRBJ2-2|TRBV7-6|NA
CASSSGGGTGELFF
TGTGCCAGCAGCAGTGGAGGTGGGACCGGGGAGCTGTTTTTT
>few|TRBJ2-3|TRBV12-5|TRBD2
CASAPSSTSGGADTQYF
TGTGCTAGTGCCCCCAGCTCGACTAGCGGGGGGGCAGATACGCAGTATTTT
>NA|TRBJ2-7|TRBV10-3|TRBD2
CAISDATSGGYEQYF
TGTGCCATCAGTGACGCGACTAGCGGGGGTTACGAGCAGTACTTC
>NA|TRBJ1-2|TRBV19|TRBD1
CASTQDRDRAGYGYTF
TGTGCCAGTACTCAGGACCGGGACAGGGCTGGCTATGGCTACACCTTC
>NA|TRBJ2-1|TRBV10-1|TRBD2
CASSEGGGANEQFF
TGCGCCAGCAGTGAGGGCGGGGGGGCAAATGAGCAGTTCTTC
>NA|TRBJ2-5|TRBV6-5|NA
CASSLDYQETQYF
TGTGCCAGCAGCCTAGACTACCAAGAGACCCAGTACTTC
>NA|TRBJ2-1|TRBV2|NA
CASSDVSAYNEQFF
TGTGCCAGCAGTGATGTATCCGCCTACAATGAGCAGTTCTTC